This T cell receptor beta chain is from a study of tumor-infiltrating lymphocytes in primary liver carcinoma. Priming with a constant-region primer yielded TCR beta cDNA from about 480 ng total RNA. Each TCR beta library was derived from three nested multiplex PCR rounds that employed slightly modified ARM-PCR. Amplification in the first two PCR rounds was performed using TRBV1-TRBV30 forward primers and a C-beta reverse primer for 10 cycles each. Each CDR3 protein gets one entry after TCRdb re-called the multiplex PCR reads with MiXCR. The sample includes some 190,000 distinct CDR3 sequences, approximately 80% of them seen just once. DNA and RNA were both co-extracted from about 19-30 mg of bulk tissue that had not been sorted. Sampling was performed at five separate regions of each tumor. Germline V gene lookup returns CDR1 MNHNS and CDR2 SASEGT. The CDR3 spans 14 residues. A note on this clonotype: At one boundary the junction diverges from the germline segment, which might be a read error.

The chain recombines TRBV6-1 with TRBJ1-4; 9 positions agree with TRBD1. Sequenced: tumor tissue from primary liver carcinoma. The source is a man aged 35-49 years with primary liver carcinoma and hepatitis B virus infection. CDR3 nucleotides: TGTGCCAGCAGTAGGGACAGGGAGAGTGAAAAACCGTTTTTT. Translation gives CASSRDRESEKPFF.